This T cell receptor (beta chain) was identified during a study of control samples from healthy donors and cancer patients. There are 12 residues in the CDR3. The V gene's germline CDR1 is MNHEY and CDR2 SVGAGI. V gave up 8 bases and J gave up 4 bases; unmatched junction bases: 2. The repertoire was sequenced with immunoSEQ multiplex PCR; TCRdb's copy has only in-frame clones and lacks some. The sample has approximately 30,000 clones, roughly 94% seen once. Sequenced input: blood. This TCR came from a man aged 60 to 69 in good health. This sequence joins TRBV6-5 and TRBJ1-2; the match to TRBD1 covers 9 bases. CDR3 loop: CASGTGSYGYTF. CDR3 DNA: TGTGCCAGCGGGACAGGGTCCTATGGCTACACCTTC.